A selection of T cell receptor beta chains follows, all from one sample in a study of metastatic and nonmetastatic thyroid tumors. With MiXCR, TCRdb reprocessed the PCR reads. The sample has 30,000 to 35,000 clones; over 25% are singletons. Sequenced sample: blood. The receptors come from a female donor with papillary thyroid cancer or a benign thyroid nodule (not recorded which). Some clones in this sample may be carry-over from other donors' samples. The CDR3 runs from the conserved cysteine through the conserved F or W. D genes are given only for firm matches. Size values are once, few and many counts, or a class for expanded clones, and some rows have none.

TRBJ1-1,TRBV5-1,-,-,TGCGCCAGCAGCTTGGACGGTCTGAACACTGAAGCTTTCTTT,CASSLDGLNTEAFF
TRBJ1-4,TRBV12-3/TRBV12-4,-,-,TGTGCCAGCAGTTTGGTTCCGGGGGCAGGACTGTTTTTT,CASSLVPGAGLFF
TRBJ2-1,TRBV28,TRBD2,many,TGTGCCAGCAGTTCCGGGAGACTAGCGGGAAACAATGAGCAGTTCTTC,CASSSGRLAGNNEQFF
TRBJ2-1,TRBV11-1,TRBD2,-,TGTGCCAGCAGCTTACCGACTAGCGGGCCCCCTAGCTCCTACAATGAGCAGTTCTTC,CASSLPTSGPPSSYNEQFF
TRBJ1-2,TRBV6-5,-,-,TGTGCCAGCAGTTACTCTGGGGCAGGTATCTATGTCTACACCTTC,CASSYSGAGIYVYTF
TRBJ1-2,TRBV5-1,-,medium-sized,TGCGCCAGCAGCTTTGGGCGTCCCGACCTTAACTATGGCTACACCTTC,CASSFGRPDLNYGYTF
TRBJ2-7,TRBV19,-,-,TGTGCCACCCGGCCGGGGGCGGGGTCGACCTACGAGCAGTACTTC,CATRPGAGSTYEQYF
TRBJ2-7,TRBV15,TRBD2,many,TGTGCCACCAGCACTAATAGGGGACTAGCGAGAGTGCGGAACTTC,CATSTNRGLARVRNF
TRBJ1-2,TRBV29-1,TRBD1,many,TGCAGCTTCGGACAGGGGGCGGGCTATGGCTACACCTTC,CSFGQGAGYGYTF
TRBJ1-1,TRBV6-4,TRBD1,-,TGTGCCAGCAGACAGGGGGCCACTAGTCGTGAAGCTTTCTTT,CASRQGATSREAFF
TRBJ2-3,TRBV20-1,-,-,TGCAGTGCTAGAGGGTCAAGAACAGATACGCAGTATTTT,CSARGSRTDTQYF
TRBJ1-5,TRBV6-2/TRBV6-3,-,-,TGTGACAGCAGTTACTCAGGGCTACAGACCCAGCATTTT,CDSSYSGLQTQHF
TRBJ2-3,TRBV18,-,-,TGTGCCAGCTCACCGGACGGCAGCACAGATACGCAGTATTTT,CASSPDGSTDTQYF
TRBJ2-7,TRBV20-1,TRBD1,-,TGCAGTGCTAGAGATCTACGGACAGGCGACTCCTACGAGCAGTACTTC,CSARDLRTGDSYEQYF
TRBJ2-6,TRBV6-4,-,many,TGTGCCAGCGCCCCGGGTAGAGGGGCCAACGTCCTGACTTTC,CASAPGRGANVLTF
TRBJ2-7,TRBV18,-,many,TGTGCCAGCTCACCGCAGGAGGCCTACGAGCAGTACTTC,CASSPQEAYEQYF